This TCR beta chain is from a study of glioma-infiltrating T cells after dendritic cell vaccination. Assay: immunoSEQ multiplex PCR; the TCRdb copy retains only in-frame clones and omits some. The sample includes 75,000 to 100,000 clones, roughly 83% of them seen just once. The sequence derives from a human donor with glioblastoma. This material consisted of blood, taken before dendritic cell vaccination.

This CDR3 reads CASSLPQQGLPYNEQFF. The CDR3 bases are TGTGCCAGCAGTTTACCACAACAGGGTTTGCCCTACAATGAGCAGTTCTTC. The chain links TRBV28 to TRBJ2-1; D is possibly TRBD1 (6 bases). The ends were cut back, 2 bases at V and 2 bases at J, with 16 bases in the middle. Germline V lookup: CDR1 MDHEN, CDR2 SYDVKM. The CDR3 spans 17 residues.